Following are 29 T cell receptor beta chains from one sample sequenced in a study of blood T cell repertoires in COVID-19. TCRdb's table, derived via immunoSEQ multiplex PCR, lists solely in-frame clones and lacks some. The sample gives approximately 300,000 clones, about four fifths of which show up once; 0.95% to 1.5% is in the top ten. The sample comprised peripheral blood. The receptors were sampled from a woman in her forties or fifties with acute or convalescent COVID-19.

The V gene is TRBV7-2, the J gene TRBJ2-1, with a possible D match to TRBD1 (5 bases). The CDR3 extends over 13 amino acids. The V end was cut by 0 bases, the J end by 9 bases, with 9 bases between. Germline V gives CDR1 SGHTA, CDR2 FQGNSA. The CDR3 DNA is TGTGCCAGCAGCTTAGCCAGGGTAGGTGAGCAGTTCTTC. It encodes CASSLARVGEQFF.

This clone was counted between two and nine times. The chain carries TRBV11-2 and TRBJ2-3, with a weak D call TRBD1 (5 bases). The CDR3 loop spans 16 amino acids. The germline V gene encodes CDR1 SGHAT and CDR2 FQNNGV. Trimming stripped 4 bases from V and 3 bases from J, with 17 bases between. The chain's CDR3 is CASSSSSGLGTDTQYF. CDR3 DNA: TGTGCCAGCAGCTCGTCCTCAGGGTTAGGAACAGATACGCAGTATTTT. Drawing the rest from reference TRBV11-2 and TRBJ2-3, the complete variable domain is EAGVAQSPRYKIIEKRQSVAFWCNPISGHATLYWYQQILGQGPKLLIQFQNNGVVDDSQLPKDRFSAERLKGVDSTLKIQPAKLEDSAVYLCASSSSSGLGTDTQYFGPGTRLTVL.

This rearrangement joins TRBV7-6 to TRBJ2-1; 7 bases fit TRBD2. Germline-derived CDR1 and CDR2 are SGHVS and FNYEAQ. CDR3 length equals 14 residues. With 1 base clipped from V and 6 bases from J, the junction kept 3 bases outside the gene matches. For the CDR3, the DNA is TGTGCCAGCAGCTTAGGACTAGCCCTCAATGAGCAGTTCTTC. Protein product: CASSLGLALNEQFF. Full variable domain (missing parts from reference TRBV7-6 and TRBJ2-1): GAGVSQSPRYKVTKRGQDVALRCDPISGHVSLYWYRQALGQGPEFLTYFNYEAQQDKSGLPNDRFSAERPEGSISTLTIQRTEQRDSAMYRCASSLGLALNEQFFGPGTRLTVL.

The chain is built from TRBV30 and TRBJ1-4; perhaps TRBD1 as D (5 bases). The CDR3 contains 14 residues. Germline V gene sequence: CDR1 GTSNPN, CDR2 SVGIG (reference sequence). Trimming removed 0 bases from V and 7 bases from J, with 12 bases in between. For the CDR3, the DNA is TGTGCCTGGAGTGTAACTACGGGGGGTGAAAAACTGTTTTTT. Amino acid sequence: CAWSVTTGGEKLFF.

V is TRBV29-1 and J is TRBJ1-2, with 9 bases matching TRBD1. With V trimmed by 3 bases and J by 8 bases, 7 bases remained unmatched. CDR1 is SQVTM and CDR2 is ANQGSEA in the germline V gene. CDR3 size: 13 residues. The CDR3 coding sequence is TGCAGCGTTGAGATACAGGGGGCACAAGGCTACACCTTC. Protein sequence: CSVEIQGAQGYTF.

Only one count was recorded for this clone. The chain joins TRBV7-6 to TRBJ2-3, with D perhaps matching TRBD1 (6 bases). CDR3 length equals 16 residues. CDR1 and CDR2 from the germline V gene are SGHVS and FNYEAQ. V lost 5 bases and J lost 3, with 18 bases in between. In nucleotides, the CDR3 is TGTGCCAGCAGCCGATCAGGGGACGGAGCGACAGATACGCAGTATTTT. Its protein product is CASSRSGDGATDTQYF.

This chain links TRBV6-1 with TRBJ1-5; 7 nucleotides match TRBD1. Germline CDR1 and CDR2: MNHNS and SASEGT. The CDR3 covers 14 residues. Losses at the gene ends were 3 bases for V and 6 bases for J; bases not matched to a gene: 5. In DNA, the CDR3 is TGTGCCAGCAGTGACCGACAGGGTAGTCAGCCCCAGCATTTT. Protein: CASSDRQGSQPQHF.

The chain combines TRBV19 with TRBJ2-1; D perhaps matches TRBD2 (5 bases). Trimming pared 4 bases from V and 14 bases from J, leaving 18 bases between. Germline CDR1 is LNHDA and CDR2 is SQIVND (reference sequence). There are 13 residues in the CDR3. The CDR3 loop is CASSKKGSGRKFF. In nucleotides, the CDR3 is TGTGCCAGTAGTAAGAAGGGAAGCGGTAGAAAGTTCTTC. Together with reference TRBV19 and TRBJ2-1, the CDR3 gives the full variable domain: DGGITQSPKYLFRKEGQNVTLSCEQNLNHDAMYWYRQDPGQGLRLIYYSQIVNDFQKGDIAEGYSVSREKKESFPLTVTSAQKNPTAFYLCASSKKGSGRKFFGPGTRLTVL.

The chain recombines TRBV6-1 with TRBJ1-2; D is unclear. Between the trimmed V and J ends, which lost 5 bases and 11 bases, there was a span of 9 bases. The CDR3 runs 10 residues. Germline loops: CDR1 MNHNS, CDR2 SASEGT. The CDR3 reads CASSLTGYTF. CDR3 DNA: TGTGCCAGCAGTTTAACGGGATACACCTTC.

J is TRBJ2-5 and V is TRBV18, with D perhaps TRBD2 (6 bases). V dropped 2 bases and J dropped 6 bases, with 13 bases sitting between them. There are 14 residues in the CDR3. Looked up from germline, CDR1 is KGHSH and CDR2 is LQKENI. CDR3 nucleotides: TGTGCCAGCTCACCAGGGACTCCTCCCCAGACCCAGTACTTC. Encoded protein: CASSPGTPPQTQYF. The full variable domain, with the rest looked up from reference TRBV18 and TRBJ2-5, is NAGVMQNPRHLVRRRGQEARLRCSPMKGHSHVYWYRQLPEEGLKFMVYLQKENIIDESGMPKERFSAEFPKEGPSILRIQQVVRGDSAAYFCASSPGTPPQTQYFGPGTRLLVL.

The chain is built from TRBV10-2 and TRBJ2-6, with D hard to call. Trimming shortened V by 7 bases and J by 4 bases, and 5 bases separated the two germline ends. This CDR3 contains 12 residues. Germline CDR1 and CDR2: WSHSY and SAAADI. The CDR3, as DNA: TGCGCCAGCAAATCAGGGGCCAACGTCCTGACTTTC. Protein product: CASKSGANVLTF.

The chain is built from TRBV2 and TRBJ2-1, with 7 bases lining up with TRBD1. CDR1 and CDR2 from the germline V gene are SNHLY and FYNNEI. The CDR3 runs to 15 residues. With V trimmed by 4 bases and J by 3 bases, 6 bases remained unmatched. CDR3: CASSVTGAGYNEQFF. CDR3 DNA sequence: TGTGCCAGCAGTGTCACAGGGGCGGGCTACAATGAGCAGTTCTTC. Drawing the rest from reference TRBV2 and TRBJ2-1, the complete variable domain is EPEVTQTPSHQVTQMGQEVILRCVPISNHLYFYWYRQILGQKVEFLVSFYNNEISEKSEIFDDQFSVERPDGSNFTLKIRSTKLEDSAMYFCASSVTGAGYNEQFFGPGTRLTVL.

The chain's CDR3 is CASSLATTEATEAFF. The CDR3 coding sequence is TGCGCCAGCAGCTTGGCTACAACGGAGGCCACTGAAGCTTTCTTT. The chain has TRBV5-1 and TRBJ1-1; unclear D gene. Germline loops: CDR1 SGHRS, CDR2 YFSETQ. CDR3 length: 15 amino acids. Trimming took off 0 bases at V and 4 bases at J, with 13 bases between the two ends.

The rearrangement links TRBV5-1 to TRBJ2-5; TRBD1 matches at 7 bases. Germline V gene sequence: CDR1 SGHRS, CDR2 YFSETQ. The CDR3 is 13 residues long. J lost 5 bases, V lost 4 bases, and 5 bases had no gene match. The CDR3 coding sequence is TGCGCCAGCAGCACTGGGACAGAGGAGACCCAGTACTTC. It specifies CASSTGTEETQYF.

The chain recombines TRBV6-2 or TRBV6-3 with TRBJ1-1; 9 positions match TRBD1. Germline CDR1 is MNHEY and CDR2 is SVGEGT. The length of the CDR3 is 15 residues. After removal of 3 bases from V and 5 bases from J, the junction contained 7 bases not matched to a gene. CDR3 DNA sequence: TGTGCCAGCAGTTATAGAAGACAGGGGGGGACTGAAGCTTTCTTT. Its protein is CASSYRRQGGTEAFF.

The CDR3 DNA sequence: TGTGCCAGCAGTCTAGGACAGGGGAACACTGAAGCTTTCTTT. Residues: CASSLGQGNTEAFF. The chain is built from TRBV25-1 and TRBJ1-1; TRBD1 aligns across 8 bases. The V gene end was trimmed by 5 bases and the J gene end by 1 base; junction bases not matched to a gene: 3. The V gene's germline CDR1 is MGHDK and CDR2 SYGVNS. This CDR3 has 14 residues.

The genes are TRBV10-3 and TRBJ1-1; D not certain. Trimming removed 0 bases at V and 5 bases at J, with 13 bases between. The CDR3 has 15 amino acids. In germline, CDR1 is ENHRY, CDR2 SYGVKD. This CDR3 is CAISESGGGWTEAFF. CDR3 bases: TGTGCCATCAGTGAGTCAGGTGGAGGGTGGACTGAAGCTTTCTTT.

This chain uses TRBV9 with TRBJ2-3, with TRBD2 matching over 11 bases. With 4 bases clipped from V and 4 bases from J, the junction kept 8 bases outside the gene matches. Germline V gene data show CDR1 as SGDLS and CDR2 as YYNGEE. This CDR3 is 16 amino acids long. CDR3 loop: CASSPLPSGRSDTQYF. As DNA, the CDR3 is TGTGCCAGCAGCCCCCTGCCTAGCGGGAGGTCAGATACGCAGTATTTT.

The chain uses TRBV10-3 and TRBJ2-7, with D perhaps matching TRBD1 (5 bases). The CDR3 has 14 residues. Germline V gives CDR1 ENHRY, CDR2 SYGVKD. The V gene lost 3 bases and the J gene lost 6 bases, with 15 bases spanning the gap. The DNA for the CDR3 is TGTGCCATCAGTGACCAACAAGGGGCCTCCGAGCAGTACTTC. Protein sequence: CAISDQQGASEQYF.

The chain links TRBV24-1 to TRBJ2-1; D might be TRBD2 (6 bases). V lost 4 bases, J lost 9 bases, and 18 bases lay in between. The germline V gene has CDR1 KGHDR and CDR2 SFDVKD. The CDR3 runs 15 residues. The CDR3 sequence: CATSDLSRAGSEQFF. Written as DNA, the CDR3 is TGTGCCACCAGTGACCTCTCTCGGGCGGGGAGTGAGCAGTTCTTC.

This clone appeared a single time. The chain has TRBV11-2 and TRBJ2-7, with D hard to call. The CDR3 is 15 amino acids. Germline lookup yields CDR1 SGHAT and CDR2 FQNNGV. V lost 4 bases and J 0 bases, leaving 13 bases between the germline ends. CDR3 region: CASSYSLFSSYEQYV. CDR3 nucleotides: TGTGCCAGCAGCTACTCGCTTTTTAGCTCCTACGAGCAGTACGTC.

The chain links TRBV6-2 or TRBV6-3 to TRBJ2-2, with 8 bases identical to TRBD2. The length of the CDR3 is 20 residues. Germline CDR1 reads MNHEY; CDR2 reads SVGEGT. The ends lost 4 bases at V and 0 bases at J; junction bases unmatched: 16. The CDR3 DNA is TGTGCCAGCAGTTCCGGGGGGACTAGGGGAACGCGAACGAACACCGGGGAGCTGTTTTTT. Encoded protein: CASSSGGTRGTRTNTGELFF.

The chain couples TRBV18 to TRBJ1-5, with 9 positions matching TRBD1. J lost 4 bases, V lost 2 bases, and 12 bases had no gene match. CDR1 and CDR2 (germline): KGHSH, LQKENI. The CDR3 covers 18 residues. The CDR3 DNA reads as TGTGCCAGCTCACCAATTGGTGGTTCGGGACAGGGAAATCAGCCCCAGCATTTT. Translated, it gives CASSPIGGSGQGNQPQHF. The full variable domain, its missing parts supplied by reference TRBV18 and TRBJ1-5, is NAGVMQNPRHLVRRRGQEARLRCSPMKGHSHVYWYRQLPEEGLKFMVYLQKENIIDESGMPKERFSAEFPKEGPSILRIQQVVRGDSAAYFCASSPIGGSGQGNQPQHFGDGTRLSIL.

This clone turned up a few times. The same CDR3 can be traced to other DNA sequences in this sample. V and J are TRBV14 and TRBJ2-5; no firm D call. The V gene lost 0 bases and the J gene lost 7 bases, with 6 bases spanning the gap. The length of the CDR3 is 12 residues. Germline-derived CDR1 and CDR2 are SGHDN and FVKESK. CDR3 protein: CASSQDRVTQYF. In nucleotides, the CDR3 is TGTGCCAGCAGCCAAGATCGGGTGACCCAGTACTTC.

This chain connects TRBV15 to TRBJ1-1, with a possible D match to TRBD1 (6 bases). Germline values: CDR1 LNHNV, CDR2 YYDKDF (reference sequence). The CDR3 extends over 14 amino acids. Trimming left V 0 bases short and J 4 bases short, with 9 bases between. The CDR3 DNA reads TGTGCCACCAGCAGAGACAGGGGACCCACTGAAGCTTTCTTT. The encoded protein is CATSRDRGPTEAFF.

This clone is a singleton in its sample. This chain joins TRBV6-2 or TRBV6-3 and TRBJ2-7; 12 positions match TRBD1. This CDR3 has 16 amino acids. Germline CDR1 is MNHEY and CDR2 is SVGEGT. The V segment lost 4 bases and the J segment 5 bases; nucleotides outside the gene matches: 9. CDR3 loop: CASSSPGDRGRHEQYF. CDR3 DNA: TGTGCCAGCAGTTCCCCGGGGGACAGGGGGCGCCACGAGCAGTACTTC.

The V call is TRBV24-1, the J call TRBJ2-2; D might be TRBD2 (6 bases). This CDR3 has 12 residues. The germline V gene encodes CDR1 KGHDR and CDR2 SFDVKD. V was pared by 12 bases and J by 4 bases, with 11 bases between. The CDR3 sequence: CAGSRGTGELFF. As DNA, the CDR3 is TGTGCCGGGTCGCGGGGCACCGGGGAGCTGTTTTTT.

This chain connects TRBV29-1 to TRBJ2-3, with D possibly being TRBD2 (5 bases). The CDR3 is 14 residues long. Germline CDR1 is SQVTM and CDR2 is ANQGSEA. Trimming pared 7 bases from V and 4 bases from J, leaving 18 bases between. This CDR3 reads CSAKSGNEADTQYF. CDR3 DNA sequence: TGCAGCGCGAAATCCGGGAATGAGGCAGATACGCAGTATTTT.

The chain employs TRBV12-3 or TRBV12-4 and TRBJ1-1; weak D call: TRBD1 (5 bases). V lost 7 bases to trimming and J lost 5 bases, with 14 bases between them. This CDR3 region has 13 residues. Written as DNA, the CDR3 is TGTGCCAGCAACGGGGAACGGGGGACTGAAGCTTTCTTT. It is translated as CASNGERGTEAFF.